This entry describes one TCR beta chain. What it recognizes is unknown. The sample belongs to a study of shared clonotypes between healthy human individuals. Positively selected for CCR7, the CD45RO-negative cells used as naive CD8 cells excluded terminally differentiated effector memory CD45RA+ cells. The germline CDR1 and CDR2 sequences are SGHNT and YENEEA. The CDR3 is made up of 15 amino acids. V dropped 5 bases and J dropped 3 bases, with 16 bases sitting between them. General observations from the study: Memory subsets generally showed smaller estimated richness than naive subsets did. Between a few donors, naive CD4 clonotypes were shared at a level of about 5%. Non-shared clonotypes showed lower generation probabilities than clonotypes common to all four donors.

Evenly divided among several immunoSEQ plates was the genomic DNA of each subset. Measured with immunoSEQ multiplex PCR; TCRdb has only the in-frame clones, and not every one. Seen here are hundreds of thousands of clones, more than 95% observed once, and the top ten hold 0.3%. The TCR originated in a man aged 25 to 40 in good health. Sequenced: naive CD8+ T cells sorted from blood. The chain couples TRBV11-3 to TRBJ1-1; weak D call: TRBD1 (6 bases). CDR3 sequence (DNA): TGTGCCAGCAGCCCCCGAGGGGAGGGGGACACTGAAGCTTTCTTT. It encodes CASSPRGEGDTEAFF.